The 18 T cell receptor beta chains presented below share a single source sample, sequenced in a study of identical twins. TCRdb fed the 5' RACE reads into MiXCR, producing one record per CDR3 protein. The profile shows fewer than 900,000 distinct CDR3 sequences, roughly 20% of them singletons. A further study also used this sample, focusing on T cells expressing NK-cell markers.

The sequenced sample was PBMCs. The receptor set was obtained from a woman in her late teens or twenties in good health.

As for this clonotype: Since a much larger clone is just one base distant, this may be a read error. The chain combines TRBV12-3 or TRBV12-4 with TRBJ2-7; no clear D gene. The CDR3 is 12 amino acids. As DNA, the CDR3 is TGTGCCAGCAGTTTAATAGGGTACGAGCAGTCCTTC. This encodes CASSLIGYEQSF.

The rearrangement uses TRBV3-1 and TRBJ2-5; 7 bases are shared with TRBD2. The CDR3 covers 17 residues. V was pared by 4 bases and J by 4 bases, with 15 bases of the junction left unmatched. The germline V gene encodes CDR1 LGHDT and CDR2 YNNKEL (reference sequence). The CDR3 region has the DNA TGTGCCAGCAGCCTCCACGGGCCGACTAGCATTCGAGAGACCCAGTACTTC. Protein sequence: CASSLHGPTSIRETQYF.

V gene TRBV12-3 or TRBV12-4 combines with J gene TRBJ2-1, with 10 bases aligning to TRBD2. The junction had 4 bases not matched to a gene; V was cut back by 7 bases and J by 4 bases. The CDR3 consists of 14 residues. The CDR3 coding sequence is TGTGCCAGCACCGGGACTAGCGAGTACAATGAGCAGTTCTTC. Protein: CASTGTSEYNEQFF.

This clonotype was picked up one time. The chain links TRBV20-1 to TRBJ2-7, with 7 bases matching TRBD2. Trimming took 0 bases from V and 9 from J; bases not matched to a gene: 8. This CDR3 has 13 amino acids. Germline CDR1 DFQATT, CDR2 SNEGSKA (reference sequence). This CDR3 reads CSARDGRGTGQYF. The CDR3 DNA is TGCAGTGCTAGAGATGGGAGGGGCACCGGGCAGTACTTC.

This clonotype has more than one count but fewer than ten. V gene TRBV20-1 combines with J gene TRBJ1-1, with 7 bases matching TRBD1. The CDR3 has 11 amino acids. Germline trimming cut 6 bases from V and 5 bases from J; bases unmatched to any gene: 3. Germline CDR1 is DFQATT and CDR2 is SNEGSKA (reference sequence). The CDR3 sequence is CSAHRGTEAFF. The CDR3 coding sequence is TGCAGTGCCCACAGGGGTACTGAAGCTTTCTTT.

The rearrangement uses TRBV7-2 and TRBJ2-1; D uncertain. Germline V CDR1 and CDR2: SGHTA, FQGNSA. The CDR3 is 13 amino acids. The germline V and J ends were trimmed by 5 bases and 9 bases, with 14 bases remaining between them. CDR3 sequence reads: CASSRARSGEQFF. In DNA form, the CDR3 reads TGTGCCAGCAGCCGGGCAAGGTCGGGTGAGCAGTTCTTC.

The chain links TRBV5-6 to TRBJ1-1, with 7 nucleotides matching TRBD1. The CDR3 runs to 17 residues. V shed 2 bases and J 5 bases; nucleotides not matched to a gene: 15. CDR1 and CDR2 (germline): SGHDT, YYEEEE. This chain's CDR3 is CASSLVRRTGDLTEAFF. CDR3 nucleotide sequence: TGTGCCAGCAGCTTAGTCCGGCGAACAGGGGACTTGACTGAAGCTTTCTTT. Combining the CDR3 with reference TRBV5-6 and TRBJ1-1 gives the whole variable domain DAGVTQSPTHLIKTRGQQVTLRCSPKSGHDTVSWYQQALGQGPQFIFQYYEEEERQRGNFPDRFSGHQFPNYSSELNVNALLLGDSALYLCASSLVRRTGDLTEAFFGQGTRLTVV.

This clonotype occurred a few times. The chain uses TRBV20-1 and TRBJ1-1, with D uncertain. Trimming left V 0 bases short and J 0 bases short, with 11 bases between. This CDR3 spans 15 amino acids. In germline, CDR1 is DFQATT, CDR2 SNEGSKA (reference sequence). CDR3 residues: CSARDNTALNTEAFF. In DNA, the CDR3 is TGCAGTGCTAGAGATAACACGGCCTTGAACACTGAAGCTTTCTTT.

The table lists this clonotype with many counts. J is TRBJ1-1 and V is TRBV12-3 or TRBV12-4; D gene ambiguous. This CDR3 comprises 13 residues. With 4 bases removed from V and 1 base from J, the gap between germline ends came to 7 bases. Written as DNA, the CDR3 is TGTGCCAGCAGTTCCGGTCCGAACACTGAAGCTTTCTTT. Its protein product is CASSSGPNTEAFF.

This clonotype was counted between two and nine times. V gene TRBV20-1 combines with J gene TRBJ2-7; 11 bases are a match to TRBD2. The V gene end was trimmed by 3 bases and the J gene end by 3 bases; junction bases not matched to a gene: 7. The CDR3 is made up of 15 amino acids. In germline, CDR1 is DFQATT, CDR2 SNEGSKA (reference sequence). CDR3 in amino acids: CSARIRGLAVYEQYF. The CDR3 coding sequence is TGCAGTGCTAGGATCCGGGGACTAGCGGTCTACGAGCAGTACTTC.

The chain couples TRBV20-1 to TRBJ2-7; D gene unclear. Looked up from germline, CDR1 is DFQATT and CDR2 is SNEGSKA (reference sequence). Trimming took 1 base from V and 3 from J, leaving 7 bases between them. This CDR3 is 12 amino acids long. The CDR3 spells CSARAGFYEQYF. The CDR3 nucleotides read TGCAGTGCTAGAGCGGGTTTCTACGAGCAGTACTTC.

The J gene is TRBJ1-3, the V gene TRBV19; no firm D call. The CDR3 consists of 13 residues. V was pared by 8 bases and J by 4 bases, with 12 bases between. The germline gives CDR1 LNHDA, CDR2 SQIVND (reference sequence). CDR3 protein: CASLMGYGNTIYF. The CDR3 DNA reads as TGTGCCAGTCTTATGGGCTACGGAAACACCATATATTTT.

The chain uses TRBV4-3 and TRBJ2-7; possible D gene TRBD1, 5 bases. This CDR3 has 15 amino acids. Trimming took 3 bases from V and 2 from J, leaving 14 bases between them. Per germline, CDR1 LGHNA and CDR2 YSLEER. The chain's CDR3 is CASSQAPPGPYEQYF. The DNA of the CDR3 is TGCGCCAGCAGCCAGGCCCCGCCAGGGCCCTACGAGCAGTACTTC.

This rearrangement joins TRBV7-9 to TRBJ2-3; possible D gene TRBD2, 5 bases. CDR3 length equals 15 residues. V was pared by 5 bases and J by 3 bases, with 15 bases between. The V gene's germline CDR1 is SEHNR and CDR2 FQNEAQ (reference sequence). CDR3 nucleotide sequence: TGTGCCAGCAGCATCACAGAGTCGGGGACAGATACGCAGTATTTT. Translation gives CASSITESGTDTQYF.

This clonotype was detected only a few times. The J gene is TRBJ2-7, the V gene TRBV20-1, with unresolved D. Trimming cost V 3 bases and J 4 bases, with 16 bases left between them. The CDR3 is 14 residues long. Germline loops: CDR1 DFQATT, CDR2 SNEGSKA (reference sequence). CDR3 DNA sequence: TGCAGTGCTAGTCCCTTAAACAACGCGTACGAGCAGTACTTC. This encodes CSASPLNNAYEQYF.

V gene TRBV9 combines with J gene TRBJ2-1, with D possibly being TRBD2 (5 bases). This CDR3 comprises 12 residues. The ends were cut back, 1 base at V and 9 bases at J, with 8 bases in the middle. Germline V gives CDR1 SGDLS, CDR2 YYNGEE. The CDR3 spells CASSVSSAEQFF. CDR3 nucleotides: TGTGCCAGCAGCGTAAGTAGCGCTGAGCAGTTCTTC.

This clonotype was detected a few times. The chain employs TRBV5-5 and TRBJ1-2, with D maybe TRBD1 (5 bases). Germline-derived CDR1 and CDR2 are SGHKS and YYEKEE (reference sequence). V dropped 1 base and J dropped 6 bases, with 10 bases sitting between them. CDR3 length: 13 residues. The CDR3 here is CASSLTGDHGYTF. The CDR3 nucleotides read TGTGCCAGCAGCTTGACGGGGGACCATGGCTACACCTTC.

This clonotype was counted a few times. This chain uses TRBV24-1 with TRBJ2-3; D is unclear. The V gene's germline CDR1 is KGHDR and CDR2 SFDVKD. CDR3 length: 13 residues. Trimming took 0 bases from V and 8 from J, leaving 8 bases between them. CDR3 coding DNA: TGTGCCACCAGTGATTTGAACCGAGGTACGCAGTATTTT. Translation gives CATSDLNRGTQYF.